Included here is one T cell receptor (beta chain) sequence, with context. Its specific antigen is unknown. No clone much larger than this one lies a single base away; base qualities are absent. The cohort consisted of 600 to 750 healthy bone marrow donors. At the time of sampling, all cohort members were nominally healthy, though unrecorded immune exposures were likely present. The donor was CMV seropositive and belonged to the group of 250 to 300 seropositive cohort members. Every donor gave a peripheral blood sample, and the peripheral blood mononuclear cells from that sample were used for TCR beta sequencing. The Qiagen DNeasy Blood Extraction Kit was used to extract genomic DNA from the blood cell samples. This entry is derived from a study of cytomegalovirus exposure and HLA in healthy donors (dated by TCRdb to about 2017). Looking at the study overall: An earlier analysis of roughly 630 of the donors reported about 250 Gb of sequence data and some 120 million unique TCR beta sequences from some 180 million T cells. Roughly 300 gigabases of sequencing data and approximately 92 million unique TCR sequences made up an early release that covered approximately 650 HLA-typed donors. Of the 300 to 400 genotyped donors, approximately 80% fell in the genetic ancestry cluster associated with self-reported Caucasian donors. The study was designed to test whether signatures of past pathogen exposure could be identified by cataloging public T cell receptors. Using immunosequencing, the study profiled T cell repertoires from 666 subjects and related those repertoires to cytomegalovirus serostatus. In addition to the first cohort of 650 to 750 subjects, a separate validation cohort of 130 or so different subjects was used. The study combined high-throughput TCR immunosequencing, statistical association of individual TCRs with disease status, and machine learning to predict cytomegalovirus infection status. A later analysis re-analyzed previously published TCR beta repertoires from approximately 670 donors and added high-resolution HLA genotyping to study TCR occurrence patterns. The later analysis used no new phenotypic data to find candidate immune exposures, relying instead on TCR beta sequences and their occurrence across donors. In an earlier analysis of a few hundred of the donors, high-throughput TCR beta sequencing was used to judge whether each TCR beta V gene segment behaved as functional or pseudogenic. Alongside the repertoire data, information on donor age, sex, ethnicity and CMV serostatus was compiled. Genome-wide SNP genotypes for about three fifths of the roughly 700 donors were used in a later genetic analysis, which treated that subset as a discovery cohort. Every repertoire in the discovery cohort had been generated on one and the same sequencing platform. Both class I and class II loci were covered by HLA typing, at four-digit resolution. The number of donors typed differed by locus, with about 629-630 for A, B, C, DRB1 and DQB1, roughly 520 for DQA1, approximately 570 for DPA1, and some 450 for DPB1. Roughly 5 DR-DQ haplotypes were handled as single units for association and clustering, since linkage in the cohort was strong. Among some 400 genotyped donors of the cohort, an average of roughly 230,000 unique TCR beta nucleotide sequences was sequenced per donor, of which about 19% were non-productive.

Libraries came from the immunoSEQ multiplex PCR assay. For the multiplex PCR, a mixture combining 60 forward primers for TCR Vbeta segments and 13 reverse primers for TCR Jbeta segments was used. The CDR3 region of rearranged TCR beta genes was amplified from genomic DNA by a multiplex PCR assay. The amplified TCR beta libraries were sequenced on the Illumina HiSeq System as 87-base-pair reads. In the original analysis: A later analysis tallied tens of millions of unique TCR beta chains across the 650 to 750 repertoires, and around 9.9 million of those chains were shared by two or more donors. Raw reads were error-corrected and collapsed into unique sequences with a nearest-neighbor algorithm that merged closely related sequences to remove PCR and sequencing errors. To assign V, D and J gene segments, CDR3 sequences were aligned to IMGT reference sequences. For a sequence to be retained, a match of at least six nucleotides was required to both a V gene segment and a J gene segment. A rearrangement counted as productive if the CDR3 had no stop codons and remained in frame with V and J, and every other rearrangement counted as non-productive. CDR3 was defined according to IMGT convention as the region running from the second conserved V-encoded cysteine to the conserved J-encoded phenylalanine. In an earlier analysis of more than 550 of the donors, sequences lacking an unambiguous match to a single V gene segment were excluded. An earlier analysis of a few hundred of the donors classified V segments as functional when productive rearrangements were above 56.7% and as segregating when the standard deviation between donors was above 5%. A statistical classification framework was developed to diagnose cytomegalovirus status using the catalog of TCR beta chain sequences. In a later analysis, TCR nucleotide sequences were compared against IMGT/GENE-DB human TR gene sequences so that V and J genes could be assigned. A later analysis assigned CDR3 sequences and most-parsimonious VDJ recombination scenarios with the TCRdist pipeline. In a later analysis, each TCR beta chain was defined by its CDR3 amino acid sequence together with its V-gene family, and reads lacking a unique V-gene family were excluded. To address suspected cross-contamination and a sequencing artifact, a later analysis removed 592 highly shared, low-generation-probability nucleotide sequences. In a later analysis, a clonal expansion index was calculated for each public chain from normalized within-repertoire ranks of inferred template counts. Generation probabilities in a later analysis came from a VDJ recombination model fitted to out-of-frame rearrangements, and those results were checked against IGoR. In a later analysis, hypergeometric tests were used to score TCR-TCR, TCR-HLA and TCR-CMV co-occurrence, with a repertoire-size bias correction applied to TCR pairs. To estimate false discovery rates, a later analysis permuted the HLA or CMV assignments 20 times. In a later analysis, co-occurring TCRs were grouped using DBSCAN, and TCRdist sequence similarity was added for clustering within HLA-allele-positive subsets. Repertoires with fewer than 30,000 or more than 120,000 public chains, plus five repertoires with anomalous nucleotide sharing, were excluded from co-occurrence clustering. TCRdb provides this immuneACCESS table in a form limited to in-frame rearrangements. Some clones are lacking; in checked studies, under half of them reflect an unresolved V gene, and why the rest are absent is not known. The V and J calls and clone size are taken from that table; D and trimming were inferred from the DNA. The sample records more than 200,000 clones, roughly 82% of which are singletons. Approximately 5.7% of the sample belongs to the ten largest clones.

The cysteine opens and the phenylalanine closes a CDR3 of 14 amino acids. The entry retains the CDR3 DNA only, 42 bases that are in frame from base 1. The germline V gene supplies CDR1 SNHLY and CDR2 FYNNEI. The paper's findings and limits, for the study overall: The sequencing pipeline was judged likely to have produced a cluster of highly shared sequence variants as a technical artifact. Broadly in line with IMGT annotations, most TCR beta V segments showed up in productive rearrangements about 87% or about 30% of the time in an earlier analysis of several hundred of the donors. A later genetic analysis reported fewer N-insertions in productive TCRs among donors in an Asian-associated ancestry cluster than the approximately 670-donor mean. According to a later analysis, parvovirus B19, influenza, CMV and Epstein-Barr virus appeared linked to several top co-occurrence clusters. In a later genetic analysis, a missense DCLRE1C variant was associated with V-gene and J-gene trimming of TCR beta chains, and the association was replicated in an independent cohort. Specific HLA alleles were associated with 15,000 to 20,000 TCR beta sequences at a false discovery rate of 0.05 in a later analysis. When HLA alleles, especially DR and DQ, strongly co-occurred, attributing TCR associations to individual alleles was difficult. Because counts were too low, fewer than 20 rarely observed V segments, including chromosome 9 orphons, were excluded from the earlier analysis of around 640 of the donors. While some public TCRs were present in many individuals, most TCR sequences turned up only very rarely across donors. Because some donors lacked HLA typing at each locus, the association tests relied only on the typed subset. Because the 87-base-pair reads could not distinguish some IMGT-functional V segments, including TRBV6-2 and TRBV6-3, those segments were excluded. In a later analysis, the rate of TCR association differed among HLA loci, with DRB1 alleles having the most associated TCRs and HLA-C alleles having the fewest. The study listed 150 to 200 TCR beta chains as associated with cytomegalovirus. The cohort was sequenced for TCR beta chains only, and without alpha or paired-chain data the features that could be detected were limited. The only immune exposure information available for the cohort was CMV serostatus. According to the authors, the approach could potentially be generalized to other disease states and immunological phenotypes. Cytomegalovirus status was reported to be diagnosed by the classifier with high specificity and sensitivity in both the original and validation cohorts. Three of the identified cytomegalovirus-associated TCR beta chains were confirmed in vitro to be specific for cytomegalovirus antigens. A later analysis found that most CMV-associated TCR beta chains appeared HLA-restricted, with HLA associations seemingly driven largely by CMV exposure. Linkage disequilibrium might explain the correlated functional status among segregating V segments, but an unknown experimental factor could not be ruled out. Compared with equally common non-associated chains, HLA-associated TCR beta chains in a later analysis were more clonally expanded and had lower generation probabilities. The presence/absence analyses assumed that sequencing depth was roughly uniform across donors, and that assumption may not be true. A further reported finding was that TCR beta sequences accurately predicted the HLA-A and HLA-B alleles for most subjects in the first cohort.

The sequenced material came from PBMCs. The sequence was obtained from a middle-aged man in good health and CMV-seropositive. Recombination joined TRBV2 with TRBJ2-5, with 7 central nucleotides matching TRBD2. TRBJ2-7 matches the DNA end more closely, so the J call is doubtful. The DNA sequence is given as TGTGCCAGCAGTGAGGAGCGGGGCTCCTACGAGCAGTACTTC. This translates into CASSEERGSYEQYF.